This entry describes one T cell receptor beta chain. The entry originates in a study of blood T cell repertoires in COVID-19. Across the whole study: Sites across the United States, Italy and Spain contributed samples from acute and convalescent COVID-19. The cDNA or gDNA used as material had been derived from T cells, B-cell-depleted T cells, or PBMCs.

As processed by the authors: Reference gene primer amplification gave estimated nucleated cell counts. Libraries were prepared by immunoSEQ multiplex PCR; TCRdb keeps only in-frame clonotypes and omits some of them. V, J and clone size are taken as reported in that table, and D and trimming were inferred from the DNA itself. The sample contains some 25,000 clones, 94% of which appear only once. The CDR3 runs to 12 residues. V lost 0 bases, J lost 6 bases, and 6 bases lay in between. Germline V gene lookup returns CDR1 SGHNT and CDR2 YYREEE (reference sequence). The sample taken for sequencing was peripheral blood. This clonotype was sampled from a woman aged 45 to 65 with active COVID-19. The V call is TRBV5-4, the J call TRBJ2-5; no definite D call. The CDR3 region is CASSLDEQTQYF. Written as DNA, the CDR3 is TGTGCCAGCAGCTTGGATGAGCAGACCCAGTACTTC.